This T cell receptor beta chain was sequenced in a study of molecular identifiers for immune sequencing clone quantification. General observations from the study: Clones exceeding 20 RNA copies carried over 98% of effector molecules but under 1% of naive-cell molecules.

The use of previously described methods and listed TCR primers produced the bulk TCR libraries. TCRdb processed the PCR reads anew with MiXCR; each CDR3 protein has one entry. Among hundreds of thousands of distinct CDR3 sequences listed, just under 20% were seen once. The CDR3 extends over 14 amino acids. Germline V lookup: CDR1 DFQATT, CDR2 SNEGSKA (reference sequence). Germline trimming cut 6 bases from V and 6 bases from J; bases unmatched to any gene: 11. In regard to this clonotype: Its target is not known.

This chain joins TRBV20-1 and TRBJ2-7, with TRBD2 identical over 10 bases. The sample comprised naive CD8+ T cells from blood, with Jurkat cell RNA spiked in. Subset of the sample: FACS-sorted CD8+CD4-CCR7+CD45RA+ naive T cells. This sequence was found in a human donor in good health. Some libraries in this study had Jurkat cell RNA spiked in. CDR3 region: CSALSSGSITEQYF. The CDR3 nucleotides read TGCAGTGCCCTTTCTAGCGGGAGTATTACCGAGCAGTACTTC.